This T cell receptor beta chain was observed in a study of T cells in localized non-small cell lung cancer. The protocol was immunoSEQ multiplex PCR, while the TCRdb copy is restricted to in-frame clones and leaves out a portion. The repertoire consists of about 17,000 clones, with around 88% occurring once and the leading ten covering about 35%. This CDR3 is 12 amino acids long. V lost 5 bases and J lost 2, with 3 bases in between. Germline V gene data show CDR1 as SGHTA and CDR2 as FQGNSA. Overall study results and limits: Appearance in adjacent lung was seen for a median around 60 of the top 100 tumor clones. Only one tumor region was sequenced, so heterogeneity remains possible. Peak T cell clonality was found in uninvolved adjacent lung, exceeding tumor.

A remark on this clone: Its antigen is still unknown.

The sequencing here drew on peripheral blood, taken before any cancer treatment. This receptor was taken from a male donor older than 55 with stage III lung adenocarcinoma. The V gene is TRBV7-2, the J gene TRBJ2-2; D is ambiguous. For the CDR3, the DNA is TGTGCCAGCAGCCACAACACCGGGGAGCTGTTTTTT. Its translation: CASSHNTGELFF. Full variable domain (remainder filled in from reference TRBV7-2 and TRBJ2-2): GAGVSQSPSNKVTEKGKDVELRCDPISGHTALYWYRQSLGQGLEFLIYFQGNSAPDKSGLPSDRFSAERTGGSVSTLTIQRTQQEDSAVYLCASSHNTGELFFGEGSRLTVL.